This T cell receptor (beta chain) was captured by sequencing in a study of blood T cell repertoires in COVID-19. Study in general: The study drew acute and convalescent COVID-19 samples from the United States, Italy and Spain. Nucleic acid was either cDNA or gDNA, and it came from T cells, B-cell-depleted T cells, or PBMCs.

In the original workflow: How many nucleated cells were present was estimated from reference gene primer amplification. Some clones are missing from TCRdb's copy, which holds only in-frame ones; the method was immunoSEQ multiplex PCR. That table is the source of V, J and clone size, and D and trimming were worked out from the DNA. The sample lists 100,000 or so clones; around 90% were seen once. The CDR3 contains 14 residues. V lost 3 bases to trimming and J lost 2 bases, with 12 bases between them. Germline values: CDR1 DFQATT, CDR2 SNEGSKA (reference sequence). The sequencing input was peripheral blood. The sequence came from a woman aged 60-75 years with acute or convalescent COVID-19. The V call is TRBV20-1, the J call TRBJ2-3; perhaps TRBD1 as D (5 bases). This chain's CDR3 is CSASVGASTDTQYF. For the CDR3, the DNA is TGCAGTGCTAGTGTTGGGGCCTCCACAGATACGCAGTATTTT.